One and the same sample provided the 23 T cell receptor beta chains below, sequenced in a study of blood T cell repertoires in COVID-19. Sequencing used immunoSEQ multiplex PCR; TCRdb keeps in-frame clones, though not all of them. The repertoire has approximately 180,000 clones, roughly 84% of them found once; the top ten carry roughly 7.2%. Sequenced input: peripheral blood. The receptors were sampled from a middle-aged woman with COVID-19, enrolled during active disease.

This rearrangement joins TRBV15 to TRBJ1-6; D not resolved. Germline-derived CDR1 and CDR2 are LNHNV and YYDKDF (reference sequence). The CDR3 contains 15 residues. V dropped 1 base and J dropped 7 bases, with 11 bases sitting between them. The CDR3 is CATSRGGNLNSPLHF. CDR3 DNA sequence: TGTGCCACCAGCAGAGGAGGGAATTTAAATTCACCCCTCCACTTT.

V gene TRBV11-2 combines with J gene TRBJ2-5; 10 bases are a match to TRBD2. Germline trimming cut 3 bases from V and 7 bases from J; bases unmatched to any gene: 11. This CDR3 is built from 16 residues. Per germline, CDR1 SGHAT and CDR2 FQNNGV. The CDR3 sequence is CASSFDLAGAARTQYF. CDR3 nucleotide sequence: TGTGCCAGCAGCTTCGACCTAGCGGGGGCCGCCCGGACCCAGTACTTC.

The count of this clone is one. The chain is built from TRBV7-9 and TRBJ2-1; 13 nucleotides line up with TRBD2. CDR1 is SEHNR, CDR2 FQNEAQ, per germline (reference sequence). The CDR3 spans 17 residues. Germline trimming cut 4 bases from V and 3 bases from J; bases unmatched to any gene: 6. The chain's CDR3 is CASSSTRTSGSYNEQFF. The CDR3 DNA is TGTGCCAGCAGCTCCACTCGGACTAGCGGGAGCTACAATGAGCAGTTCTTC.

This chain joins TRBV5-4 and TRBJ1-2, with 7 bases matching TRBD1. This CDR3 region has 14 residues. The germline CDR1 and CDR2 sequences are SGHNT and YYREEE (reference sequence). J lost 2 bases, V lost 5 bases, and 6 bases had no gene match. CDR3 in amino acids: CASSWTGGNYGYTF. CDR3 bases: TGTGCCAGCAGTTGGACAGGTGGGAACTATGGCTACACCTTC.

CDR3 loop: CASSTVGQGNSPLHF. The CDR3 DNA follows: TGCGCCAGCAGCACTGTGGGACAGGGCAATTCACCCCTCCACTTT. The chain combines TRBV5-1 with TRBJ1-6, with 9 nucleotides matching TRBD1. V shed 4 bases, J shed 7 bases, and the junction held 6 bases outside the gene matches. This CDR3 region has 15 residues. Per the germline V gene, CDR1 is SGHRS and CDR2 is YFSETQ.

The chain couples TRBV5-1 to TRBJ2-1; 12 positions match TRBD2. Germline V gives CDR1 SGHRS, CDR2 YFSETQ. The CDR3 spans 17 residues. Trimming took 1 base from V and 7 from J; bases not matched to a gene: 9. The CDR3 bases are TGCGCCAGCAGCTTGCCAACACTAGCGGGGGGTGGAAATGAGCAGTTCTTC. Amino acid sequence: CASSLPTLAGGGNEQFF.

This chain links TRBV24-1 with TRBJ2-7, with 9 nucleotides matching TRBD1. The V gene end was trimmed by 3 bases and the J gene end by 7 bases; junction bases not matched to a gene: 9. This CDR3 is built from 15 residues. Per the germline V gene, CDR1 is KGHDR and CDR2 is SFDVKD. The CDR3, as DNA: TGTGCCACCAGTGATCCGGGACAGGGAACGGGAGAGCAGTACTTC. As protein: CATSDPGQGTGEQYF.

The chain combines TRBV29-1 with TRBJ2-7; D remains unclear. Germline lookup yields CDR1 SQVTM and CDR2 ANQGSEA. This CDR3 comprises 13 residues. V was pared by 7 bases and J by 3 bases, with 16 bases between. Here the CDR3 reads CSAIGFASYEQYF. The CDR3 DNA follows: TGCAGCGCCATCGGGTTCGCTAGCTACGAGCAGTACTTC.

This clone showed up just once. J is TRBJ1-2 and V is TRBV7-9; a weak D match, TRBD1 (5 bases). CDR1 and CDR2 (germline): SEHNR, FQNEAQ (reference sequence). The CDR3 loop spans 15 amino acids. The V end lost 1 base, the J end lost 7 bases, and 16 bases lay between the germline ends. This CDR3 reads CASSLGQGELGGYTF. The CDR3 DNA follows: TGTGCCAGCAGCTTAGGGCAGGGCGAATTAGGTGGCTACACCTTC.

The CDR3 here is CAISESGTGTPSLSYEQYF. The CDR3 DNA sequence: TGTGCCATCAGTGAATCCGGGACAGGGACTCCGTCACTCTCCTACGAGCAGTACTTC. V is TRBV10-3 and J is TRBJ2-7; 9 bases map to TRBD1. The CDR3 covers 19 residues. With V trimmed by 3 bases and J by 0 bases, 15 bases remained unmatched. In germline, CDR1 is ENHRY, CDR2 SYGVKD.

The rearrangement joins TRBV9 to TRBJ1-4; D unresolved. The CDR3 runs 17 residues. V gave up 0 bases and J gave up 3 bases, with 15 bases separating them. Germline assignment: CDR1 SGDLS and CDR2 YYNGEE. In DNA form, the CDR3 reads TGTGCCAGCAGCGTAGCTGGTTCGGCGGAGGCTAATGAAAAACTGTTTTTT. Its protein is CASSVAGSAEANEKLFF.

The chain combines TRBV7-2 with TRBJ2-1; 10 bases align to TRBD2. CDR1 is SGHTA, CDR2 FQGNSA, per germline. After removal of 4 bases from V and 8 bases from J, the junction contained 14 bases not matched to a gene. The CDR3 covers 17 residues. The CDR3 spells CASSYRGGAGGPDEQFF. DNA of the CDR3: TGTGCCAGCAGCTACCGCGGGGGAGCGGGGGGGCCCGATGAGCAGTTCTTC.

This chain joins TRBV7-3 and TRBJ2-7; 7 positions match TRBD2. The CDR3 loop spans 15 amino acids. Germline CDR1 and CDR2: SGHTA and FQGTGA. V shed 1 base, J shed 0 bases, and the junction held 3 bases outside the gene matches. The DNA of the CDR3 is TGTGCCAGCAGCTTAATCGGCGGGAGCTCCTACGAGCAGTACTTC. Its protein is CASSLIGGSSYEQYF.

V gene TRBV7-3 combines with J gene TRBJ1-2, with D tentatively TRBD1 (5 bases). The CDR3 spans 15 residues. From germline, CDR1 is SGHTA and CDR2 FQGTGA. Trimming removed 5 bases at V and 0 bases at J, with 13 bases between. The CDR3 region is CASSLEAGTNYGYTF. In nucleotides, the CDR3 is TGTGCCAGCAGCCTCGAGGCAGGGACTAACTATGGCTACACCTTC.

V is TRBV11-3 and J is TRBJ2-3; TRBD2 matches 12 bases. V lost 5 bases to trimming and J lost 6 bases; unmatched junction nucleotides: 15. Germline V gives CDR1 SGHNT, CDR2 YENEEA. This CDR3 spans 18 amino acids. CDR3 residues: CASSKGGTSGSQTDTQYF. CDR3 DNA sequence: TGTGCCAGCAGCAAGGGGGGGACTAGCGGGTCCCAAACGGATACGCAGTATTTT.

The sample holds a few counts of this clone. J is TRBJ2-3 and V is TRBV9; 10 nucleotides line up with TRBD1. Germline V lookup: CDR1 SGDLS, CDR2 YYNGEE. V dropped 4 bases and J dropped 4; count of bases not matched to a gene: 9. This CDR3 has 16 residues. The DNA for the CDR3 is TGTGCCAGCAGCCGCCGACAGGGGGCTTTAGCAGATACGCAGTATTTT. It codes for CASSRRQGALADTQYF.

This clone was detected only once. The J gene is TRBJ2-5, the V gene TRBV29-1, with D maybe TRBD2 (6 bases). The V gene lost 3 bases and the J gene lost 4 bases, with 12 bases spanning the gap. CDR3 length: 13 amino acids. Germline loops: CDR1 SQVTM, CDR2 ANQGSEA. As DNA, the CDR3 is TGCAGCGTTGACAACGCCGGGGGAGAGACCCAGTACTTC. Translating it yields CSVDNAGGETQYF. Based on the CDR3 plus reference TRBV29-1 and TRBJ2-5, the full variable domain is SAVISQKPSRDICQRGTSLTIQCQVDSQVTMMFWYRQQPGQSLTLIATANQGSEATYESGFVIDKFPISRPNLTFSTLTVSNMSPEDSSIYLCSVDNAGGETQYFGPGTRLLVL.

This clone was detected only once. The CDR3 nucleotides are TGTGCCAGCAGCCGACGCCCAAGGGGAATCTCCTACGAGCAGTACTTC. Residues: CASSRRPRGISYEQYF. This chain connects TRBV5-8 to TRBJ2-7; TRBD1 is a possible D gene (5 bases). V lost 4 bases, J lost 0 bases, and 17 bases lay in between. Germline values: CDR1 SGHTS, CDR2 YDEGEE. This CDR3 comprises 16 residues.

The chain links TRBV6-4 to TRBJ2-3, with 11 bases identical to TRBD2. The junction had 1 base not matched to a gene; V was cut back by 0 bases and J by 2 bases. The CDR3 is 16 residues long. CDR1 and CDR2 (germline): MRHNA, SNTAGT. CDR3 region: CASSDSSGGATDTQYF. CDR3 nucleotides: TGTGCCAGCAGTGACTCTAGCGGGGGGGCCACAGATACGCAGTATTTT.

This clone was observed a few times. The CDR3 reads CASSPIRYDTNYGYTF. The CDR3 DNA reads as TGTGCCAGCAGCCCTATAAGATACGACACTAACTATGGCTACACCTTC. The chain carries TRBV5-6 and TRBJ1-2; no clear D. Germline CDR1 and CDR2: SGHDT and YYEEEE. Trimming pared 4 bases from V and 0 bases from J, leaving 16 bases between. This CDR3 contains 16 residues.

This clone has just one count. The V gene is TRBV4-1, the J gene TRBJ2-7; the match to TRBD2 covers 14 bases. This CDR3 has 17 residues. Losses at the gene ends were 2 bases for V and 5 bases for J; bases not matched to a gene: 8. The germline gives CDR1 MGHRA, CDR2 YSYEKL. CDR3 in DNA: TGCGCCAGCAGCCAAAGGGCGACTAGCGGGAGGGCCGACGAGCAGTACTTC. It encodes CASSQRATSGRADEQYF.

V is TRBV10-3 and J is TRBJ2-3; 9 bases line up with TRBD1. The CDR3 has 16 amino acids. CDR1 and CDR2 from the germline V gene are ENHRY and SYGVKD. Trimming cost V 3 bases and J 6 bases; bases outside gene matches: 10. CDR3 residues: CAISDPDRGPRDTQYF. The CDR3 DNA follows: TGTGCCATCAGTGACCCGGACAGGGGTCCTAGGGATACGCAGTATTTT.

This chain links TRBV10-1 with TRBJ1-4, with 7 bases lining up with TRBD1. The V gene's germline CDR1 is WNHNN and CDR2 SYGVQD (reference sequence). This CDR3 contains 15 residues. The ends lost 2 bases at V and 7 bases at J; junction bases unmatched: 7. CDR3 coding DNA: TGCGCCAGCAGTGAGAATGGAGGGGGCAGTGAAAAACTGTTTTTT. Protein: CASSENGGGSEKLFF.